Sequencing of this T cell receptor beta chain was carried out in a study of immune heterogeneity within non-small cell lung tumors. Overall study results and limits: Clonality of local T cells correlated moderately but significantly with local tumor mutational burden (R about 0.35).

Genomic DNA extracted from bulk tumor tissue served as template. A total of roughly 620 ng was used per sample. Collection of several biopsies per primary tumor, spaced far apart, took place during surgery. Patients had untreated, newly diagnosed non-small cell lung cancer and underwent curative surgery. Multiplex PCR (32 V and 13 J primers) was used to amplify the TCR beta CDR3. TCRdb re-analysed the multiplex PCR reads in MiXCR, keeping a single row per CDR3 protein. The sample carries roughly 13,000 distinct CDR3 sequences, roughly 23% recorded once. There are many counts of this clonotype. Its antigen is unidentified. J lost 8 bases, V lost 0 bases, and 0 bases had no gene match. The CDR3 runs to 12 residues. In germline, CDR1 is SGHRS, CDR2 YFSETQ.

The sequence was obtained from a man between 50 and 59 years old with non-small cell lung cancer. Sequencing was carried out using lung tumor tissue. V usage is TRBV5-1 and J usage is TRBJ1-1, with 8 nucleotides matching TRBD1. CDR3: CASSLGDREAFF. CDR3 sequence (DNA): TGCGCCAGCAGCTTGGGGGACAGGGAAGCTTTCTTT.